What follows are 10 T cell receptor beta chains derived from one specimen sequenced in a study of T-cell reconstitution after alpha-beta-depleted transplantation in children. A library of TCRbeta sequences, prepared with unique molecular identifiers, was generated. Via MiXCR, TCRdb re-called the PCR reads, giving one row per CDR3 protein. The table records about 980,000 distinct CDR3 sequences, roughly 31% of them present only once. The specimen comprised PBMCs, mostly from graft donor cells, sampled 360 days after TCRalphabeta/CD19-depleted stem cell transplant. These receptors originate from a boy less than two years old who had a stem cell transplant for SCID, so the T cells may come from the graft donor.

This clonotype was found a few times. The CDR3 DNA sequence: TGCGCCAGCAGCCTAGAGTTGCGAACTGAAGCTTTCTTT. This gives the protein CASSLELRTEAFF. The V and J genes are TRBV5-1 and TRBJ1-1; D gene uncertain. V was pared by 4 bases and J by 5 bases, with 12 bases between. CDR3 length: 13 amino acids. Looked up from germline, CDR1 is SGHRS and CDR2 is YFSETQ. The variable domain in full, completed from reference TRBV5-1 and TRBJ1-1, reads KAGVTQTPRYLIKTRGQQVTLSCSPISGHRSVSWYQQTPGQGLQFLFEYFSETQRNKGNFPGRFSGRQFSNSRSEMNVSTLELGDSALYLCASSLELRTEAFFGQGTRLTVV.

This clonotype was detected a few times. V and J are TRBV12-3 or TRBV12-4 and TRBJ1-2, with D uncertain. The CDR3 runs to 12 residues. V lost 5 bases and J lost 7, with 11 bases in between. CDR3 region: CASSPRLPGYTF. Here the CDR3 DNA reads TGTGCCAGCAGTCCGCGGTTGCCTGGCTACACCTTC.

There are a few counts of this clonotype. CDR3: CASSYPGGTQYF. CDR3 coding DNA: TGTGCCAGCAGTTATCCGGGGGGTACGCAGTATTTT. This chain connects TRBV12-3 or TRBV12-4 to TRBJ2-3, with 7 nucleotides matching TRBD2. Trimming cost V 4 bases and J 8 bases; bases outside gene matches: 3. The CDR3 has 12 residues.

Only a few counts were recorded for this clonotype. CDR3 nucleotide sequence: TGTGCCAGCAGTTTCTGGCCAGAGTATGGCTACACCTTC. Translating it yields CASSFWPEYGYTF. This chain connects TRBV12-3 or TRBV12-4 to TRBJ1-2; unclear D gene. V was trimmed by 3 bases and J by 5 bases, leaving 10 bases between them. The CDR3 has 13 residues.

CDR3 amino acids: CASSLALGRSSYEQYF. The CDR3, as DNA: TGTGCCAGCAGCTTAGCTCTGGGGAGGAGTTCCTACGAGCAGTACTTC. The V and J genes are TRBV7-9 and TRBJ2-7; D is perhaps TRBD2 (6 bases). CDR3 length: 16 residues. Trimming left V 0 bases short and J 1 base short, with 13 bases between. CDR1 is SEHNR and CDR2 is FQNEAQ in the germline V gene (reference sequence).

This clonotype was observed a handful of times. The chain carries TRBV5-1 and TRBJ1-3; a possible D gene is TRBD1 (6 bases). Deletions cut 0 bases from V and 3 bases from J, with 10 bases between. Germline-derived CDR1 and CDR2 are SGHRS and YFSETQ. This CDR3 is built from 15 residues. The chain's CDR3 is CASSLAGAGGNTIYF. In DNA form, the CDR3 reads TGCGCCAGCAGCTTGGCGGGGGCAGGTGGAAACACCATATATTTT.

This clonotype was observed a handful of times. The chain combines TRBV6-2 or TRBV6-3 with TRBJ1-6, with no clear D. The CDR3 loop spans 15 amino acids. The ends were cut back, 8 bases at V and 2 bases at J, with 13 bases in the middle. Germline-derived CDR1 and CDR2 are MNHEY and SVGEGT. The CDR3 coding sequence is TGTGCCAGCGGAACTCGGGCCGCCTATAATTCACCCCTCCACTTT. Residues: CASGTRAAYNSPLHF.

V and J are TRBV7-2 and TRBJ2-7; possible D gene TRBD2, 5 bases. The germline V gene has CDR1 SGHTA and CDR2 FQGNSA. V was pared by 4 bases and J by 5 bases, with 9 bases between. CDR3 length: 12 residues. The CDR3 region is CASSSLTNEQYF. The CDR3 region has the DNA TGTGCCAGCAGCTCCCTGACTAACGAGCAGTACTTC.

This clonotype has a handful of counts. The genes are TRBV2 and TRBJ1-1; D is ambiguous. The CDR3 length is 15 residues. From germline, CDR1 is SNHLY and CDR2 FYNNEI. V lost 3 bases, J lost 0 bases, and 11 bases lay in between. CDR3 in amino acids: CASSEPDGMNTEAFF. The CDR3 DNA is TGTGCCAGCAGTGAGCCGGACGGGATGAACACTGAAGCTTTCTTT.

This clonotype has a handful of counts. As DNA, the CDR3 is TGCGCCAGCAGTGAAATATGGGAGAGCTCCTACAATGAGCAGTTCTTC. It specifies CASSEIWESSYNEQFF. V usage is TRBV10-2 and J usage is TRBJ2-1; D is perhaps TRBD2 (5 bases). Germline V CDR1 and CDR2: WSHSY, SAAADI. This CDR3 comprises 16 residues. V lost 3 bases and J lost 0, with 12 bases in between.